The clone carrying this T cell receptor beta chain was picked up many times. The data derive from a study of read filtering for tumor transcriptome and immune sequencing. Germline lookup yields CDR1 SQVTM and CDR2 ANQGSEA. Losses at the gene ends were 7 bases for V and 0 bases for J; bases not matched to a gene: 3. This CDR3 region has 14 residues. Molecular barcoded adaptors covering alpha/delta and beta/gamma chains were used on around 370 ng RNA. MiXCR, applied by TCRdb to the reads, yields one record per CDR3 protein. This table holds approximately 140,000 distinct CDR3 sequences, 13% found once. Sequencing was performed on a population of CD138-negative cells sorted from bone marrow. The V call is TRBV29-1, the J call TRBJ2-3, with 11 bases fitting TRBD2. The TCR sequence derives from a donor at least 40 years old with multiple myeloma. The CDR3 DNA reads TGCAGCGCCGGACTAGCGGGTAGCACAGATACGCAGTATTTT. Translation gives CSAGLAGSTDTQYF.